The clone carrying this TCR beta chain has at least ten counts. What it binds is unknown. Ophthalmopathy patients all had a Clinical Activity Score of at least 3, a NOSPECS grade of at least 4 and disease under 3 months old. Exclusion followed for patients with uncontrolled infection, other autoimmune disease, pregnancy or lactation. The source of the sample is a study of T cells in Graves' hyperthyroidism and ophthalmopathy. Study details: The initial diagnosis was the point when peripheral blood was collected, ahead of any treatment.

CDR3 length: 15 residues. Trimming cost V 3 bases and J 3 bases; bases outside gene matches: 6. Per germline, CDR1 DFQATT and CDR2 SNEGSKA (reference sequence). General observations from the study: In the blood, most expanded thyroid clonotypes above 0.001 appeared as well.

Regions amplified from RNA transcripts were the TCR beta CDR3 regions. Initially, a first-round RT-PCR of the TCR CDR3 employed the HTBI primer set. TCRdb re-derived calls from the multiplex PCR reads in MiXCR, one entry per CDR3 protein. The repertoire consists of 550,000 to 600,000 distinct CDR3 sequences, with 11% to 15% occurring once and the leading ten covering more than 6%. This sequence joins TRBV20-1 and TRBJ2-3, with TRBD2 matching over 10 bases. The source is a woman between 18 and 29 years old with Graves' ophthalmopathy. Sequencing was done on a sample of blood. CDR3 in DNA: TGCAGTGCTAGGATCCTAGCGGGAGTGACAGATACGCAGTATTTT. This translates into CSARILAGVTDTQYF.